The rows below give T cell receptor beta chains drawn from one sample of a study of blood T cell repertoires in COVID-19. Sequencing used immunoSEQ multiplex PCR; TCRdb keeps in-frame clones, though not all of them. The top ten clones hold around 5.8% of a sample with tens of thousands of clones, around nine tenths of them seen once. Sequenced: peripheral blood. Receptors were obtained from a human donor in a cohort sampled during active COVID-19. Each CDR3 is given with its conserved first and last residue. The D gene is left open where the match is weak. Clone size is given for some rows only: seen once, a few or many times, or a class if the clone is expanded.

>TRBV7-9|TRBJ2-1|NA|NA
TGTGCCAGCGGGGGCAGATACAATGAGCAGTTCTTC
CASGGRYNEQFF
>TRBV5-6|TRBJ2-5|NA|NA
TGTGCCAGCAGCTTCCAGGGAGGAGAGACCCAGTACTTC
CASSFQGGETQYF
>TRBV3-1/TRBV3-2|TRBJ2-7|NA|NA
TGTGCCAGCAGCCAAGGCCGGGGGTACGAGCAGTACTTC
CASSQGRGYEQYF
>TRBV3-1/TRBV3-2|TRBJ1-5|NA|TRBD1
TGTGCCAGCAGCAAAGGACAGGGGGATCAGCCCCAGCATTTT
CASSKGQGDQPQHF
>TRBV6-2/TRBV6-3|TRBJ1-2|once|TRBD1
TGTGCCAGCAGTTACGGGTTGGGACAGCATAACTATGGCTACACCTTC
CASSYGLGQHNYGYTF
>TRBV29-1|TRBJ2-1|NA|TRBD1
TGCAGCGTTCAACAGGGGGCAGATGAGCAGTTCTTC
CSVQQGADEQFF
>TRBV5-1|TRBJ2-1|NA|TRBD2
TGCGCCAGCAGCTTGGTGGCGGGGGGGCTCAATGAGCAGTTCTTC
CASSLVAGGLNEQFF
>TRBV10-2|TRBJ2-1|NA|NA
TGCGCCAGCATGCTGACAGGTAGCAATGAGCAGTTCTTC
CASMLTGSNEQFF
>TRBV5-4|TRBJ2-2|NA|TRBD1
TGTGCCAGCAGCTCAACCGGGACAGGGGTGGCCGGGGAGCTGTTTTTT
CASSSTGTGVAGELFF
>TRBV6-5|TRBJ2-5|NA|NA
TGTGCCAGTAACCGACTTCTGGGGTCGGGGGAGACCCAGTACTTC
CASNRLLGSGETQYF
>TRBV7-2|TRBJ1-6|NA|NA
TGTGCCAGCAGACCTAAGGGAGTGTTCCTCAACTCCTATAATTCACCCCTCCACTTT
CASRPKGVFLNSYNSPLHF
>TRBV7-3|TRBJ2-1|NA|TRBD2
TGTGCCAGCAGCAGGACTAGCGGGGGGTACAATGAGCAGTTCTTC
CASSRTSGGYNEQFF
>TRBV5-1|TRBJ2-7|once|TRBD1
TGCGCCAGCAGCTTACAGGGGGCCTACGAGCAGTACTTC
CASSLQGAYEQYF
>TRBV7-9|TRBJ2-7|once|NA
TGTGCCAGCAGCTTGTCAGAGGGCGAGCAGTACTTC
CASSLSEGEQYF
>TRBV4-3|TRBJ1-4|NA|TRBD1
TGCGCCAGCAGCTCCGGGACAGGGAATGAAAAACTGTTTTTT
CASSSGTGNEKLFF
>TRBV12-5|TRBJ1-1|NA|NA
TGTGCTAGTGGCTCTCAGGGGAGCACTGAAGCTTTCTTT
CASGSQGSTEAFF
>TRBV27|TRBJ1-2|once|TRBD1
TGTGCCAGCAGAGAAAGAAGGGGGCTCGTCTATGGCTACACCTTC
CASRERRGLVYGYTF
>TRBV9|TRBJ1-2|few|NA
TGTGCCAGCAGCGCCACGGGGATGTATGGCTACACCTTC
CASSATGMYGYTF
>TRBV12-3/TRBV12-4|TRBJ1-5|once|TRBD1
TGTGCCAGCAGTCGACAGGGTCCGGAGCCCCAGCATTTT
CASSRQGPEPQHF
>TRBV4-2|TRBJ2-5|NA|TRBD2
TGTGCCAGCAGCCAAGAAGGGGGACTAGCGGGGGACCTTCAAGAGACCCAGTACTTC
CASSQEGGLAGDLQETQYF
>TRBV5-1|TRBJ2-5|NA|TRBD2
TGCGCCAGCAGCTTGGGGACTAGCGGGGGCGAGACCCAGTACTTC
CASSLGTSGGETQYF
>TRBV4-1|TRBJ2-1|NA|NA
TGCGCCAGCAGCCGGGCCGACGGTCCTCTCAATGAGCAGTTCTTC
CASSRADGPLNEQFF
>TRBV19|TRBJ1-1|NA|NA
TGTGCCAGTAGTACGCGACAGGCCCTGGGGACTGAAGCTTTCTTT
CASSTRQALGTEAFF
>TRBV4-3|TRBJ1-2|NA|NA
TGCGCCAGCAGCCAAGATGAGACATCGCATGGCTACACCTTC
CASSQDETSHGYTF
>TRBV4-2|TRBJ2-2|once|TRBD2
TGTGCCAGCAGCCAACGGGCCGCAGCGGGGGGTCACGGGGAGCTGTTTTTT
CASSQRAAAGGHGELFF
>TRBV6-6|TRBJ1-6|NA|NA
TGTGCCAGCAGGGTGGGGGCTAATAATTCACCCCTCCACTTT
CASRVGANNSPLHF
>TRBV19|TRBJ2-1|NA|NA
TGTGCCAGTAGGCCCTCGGGCGGGGGCACCGGGGAGCAGTTCTTC
CASRPSGGGTGEQFF
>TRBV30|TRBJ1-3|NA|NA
TGTGCCTGGAGTTACAGAAACACCATATATTTT
CAWSYRNTIYF
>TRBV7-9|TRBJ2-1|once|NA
TGTGCCAGCAGCTACTCACGGAGCTCCTACAATGAGCAGTTCTTC
CASSYSRSSYNEQFF
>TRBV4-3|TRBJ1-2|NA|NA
TGCGCCAGCAGCCAAGATCGTGCAGGGTCCACCCCATATGGCTACACCTTC
CASSQDRAGSTPYGYTF
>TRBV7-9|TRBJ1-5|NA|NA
TGTGCCAGCAGCCCCCGGGGTGGGGGGTCGACTCAGCCCCAGCATTTT
CASSPRGGGSTQPQHF
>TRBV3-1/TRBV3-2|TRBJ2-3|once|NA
TGTGCCAGCAGCCGTTGGGACTTGGGCACAGATACGCAGTATTTT
CASSRWDLGTDTQYF
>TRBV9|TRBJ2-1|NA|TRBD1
TGTGCCAGCAGCCCCAGGGACAGTCAAATTATCAATGAGCAGTTCTTC
CASSPRDSQIINEQFF
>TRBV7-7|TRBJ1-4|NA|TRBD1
TGTGCCAGCACCCCCTTAATAGGGACAGGGGATGAAAAACTGTTTTTT
CASTPLIGTGDEKLFF
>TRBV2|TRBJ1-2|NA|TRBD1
TGTGCCAGCAGTGAAGTGGGACAGGGGGGGAATGGCTACACCTTC
CASSEVGQGGNGYTF
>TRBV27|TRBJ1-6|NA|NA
TGTGCCAGCAGTTTTGGCAGGGTAGGATCACCCCTCCACTTT
CASSFGRVGSPLHF
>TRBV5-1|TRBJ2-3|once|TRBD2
TGCGCCAGCAGAGCGACTAGCGGGGGGGCCCGGACAGATACGCAGTATTTT
CASRATSGGARTDTQYF
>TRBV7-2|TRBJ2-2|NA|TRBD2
TGTGCCAGCAGCTTAGTCGGACTAGCGGTTACCGGGGAGCTGTTTTTT
CASSLVGLAVTGELFF
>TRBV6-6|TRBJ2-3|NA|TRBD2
TGTGCCAGCAGTTACGGAGCGGGGGGAACAGATACGCAGTATTTT
CASSYGAGGTDTQYF
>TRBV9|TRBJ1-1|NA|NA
TGTGCCAGCAGCCCCTTTGGGACACCCGACACTGAAGCTTTCTTT
CASSPFGTPDTEAFF